A single T cell receptor beta chain is shown here with its context. This sample was included in a study of blood T cell repertoires in COVID-19. Study information: Samples came from the United States, Italy and Spain, spanning acute and convalescent COVID-19. PBMCs, B-cell-depleted T cells, or T cells were the source of the cDNA or gDNA that made up the material.

In the original analysis: Amplification from reference gene primers served as the basis for estimated nucleated cell counts. This table comes from immunoSEQ multiplex PCR, and its TCRdb copy is limited to in-frame clones, with some not included. Clone size and V and J calls were adopted from that table, with D and trimming inferred from the DNA. The table shows 25,000 to 35,000 clones, with approximately 85% occurring only once. CDR1 and CDR2 (germline): SGHTA, FQGTGA. With 4 bases removed from V and 4 bases from J, the gap between germline ends came to 8 bases. CDR3 length: 13 residues. The clonotype originates from a human donor in a cohort sampled during active COVID-19. Sequenced material: peripheral blood. The V gene is TRBV7-3, the J gene TRBJ2-1, with D tentatively TRBD1 (5 bases). In nucleotides, the CDR3 is TGTGCCAGCAGCTGGACACAATACAATGAGCAGTTCTTC. Protein product: CASSWTQYNEQFF.